This T cell receptor beta chain was documented in a study of cytomegalovirus exposure and HLA in healthy donors. Whole-study results and caveats: Some public TCRs appeared in many individuals, while most sequences were rare. The classifier, whose performance was assessed in both the original and validation cohorts, reportedly diagnosed cytomegalovirus status with high specificity and sensitivity.

In regard to this clone: Its specificity is not known.

The ends lost 7 bases at V and 4 bases at J; junction bases unmatched: 7. The CDR3 length is 13 residues. CDR1 and CDR2 (germline): SGHRS, YFSETQ. The data were produced by immunoSEQ multiplex PCR, yet TCRdb's version contains in-frame clones alone and is incomplete. The sample records 140,000 to 150,000 clones, around 93% being singletons. The donors formed part of the roughly 110-subject validation cohort, distinct from the roughly 620-subject first cohort. The clonotype was recovered from a young man in good health and CMV-seropositive. This chain joins TRBV5-1 and TRBJ2-7; 8 positions agree with TRBD1. The sequenced sample consisted of PBMCs. Here the CDR3 reads CASRGQDIYEQYF. CDR3 nucleotides: TGCGCCAGCCGGGGACAGGATATATACGAGCAGTACTTC. Full variable domain (remainder filled in from reference TRBV5-1 and TRBJ2-7): KAGVTQTPRYLIKTRGQQVTLSCSPISGHRSVSWYQQTPGQGLQFLFEYFSETQRNKGNFPGRFSGRQFSNSRSEMNVSTLELGDSALYLCASRGQDIYEQYFGPGTRLTVT.